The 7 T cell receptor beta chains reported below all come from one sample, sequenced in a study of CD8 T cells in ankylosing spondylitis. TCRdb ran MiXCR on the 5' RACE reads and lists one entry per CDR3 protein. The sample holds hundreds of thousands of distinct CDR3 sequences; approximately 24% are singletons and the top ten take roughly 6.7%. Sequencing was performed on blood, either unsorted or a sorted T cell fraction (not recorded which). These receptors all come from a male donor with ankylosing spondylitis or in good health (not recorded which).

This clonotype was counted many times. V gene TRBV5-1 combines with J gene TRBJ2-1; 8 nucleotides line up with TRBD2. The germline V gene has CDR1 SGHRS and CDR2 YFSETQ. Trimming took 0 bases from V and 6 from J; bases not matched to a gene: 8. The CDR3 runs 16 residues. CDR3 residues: CASSLAGTSGVNEQFF. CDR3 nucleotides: TGCGCCAGCAGCTTGGCCGGGACTAGTGGGGTCAATGAGCAGTTCTTC. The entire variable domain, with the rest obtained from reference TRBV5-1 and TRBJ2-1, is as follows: KAGVTQTPRYLIKTRGQQVTLSCSPISGHRSVSWYQQTPGQGLQFLFEYFSETQRNKGNFPGRFSGRQFSNSRSEMNVSTLELGDSALYLCASSLAGTSGVNEQFFGPGTRLTVL.

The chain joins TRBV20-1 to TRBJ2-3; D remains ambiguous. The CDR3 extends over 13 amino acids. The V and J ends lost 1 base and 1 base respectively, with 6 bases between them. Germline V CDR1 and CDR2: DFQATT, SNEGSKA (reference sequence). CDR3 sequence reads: CSARVDGTDTQYF. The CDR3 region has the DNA TGCAGTGCTAGAGTCGACGGCACAGATACGCAGTATTTT.

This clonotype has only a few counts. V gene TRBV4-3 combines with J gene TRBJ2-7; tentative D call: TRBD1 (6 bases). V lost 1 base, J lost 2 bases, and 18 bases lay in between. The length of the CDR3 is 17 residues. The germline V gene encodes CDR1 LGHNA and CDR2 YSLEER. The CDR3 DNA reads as TGCGCCAGCAGCCAAGGCGATGAGCGCCAGGGGCCCTACGAGCAGTACTTC. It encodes CASSQGDERQGPYEQYF.

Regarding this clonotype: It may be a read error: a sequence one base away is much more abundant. CDR3 in amino acids: CASSLSLTGGKDTGEQFF. CDR3 nucleotide sequence: TGTGCCAGCAGTTTATCCCTGACAGGGGGCAAGGACACCGGGGAGCAGTTTTTT. The chain has TRBV28 and TRBJ2-2, with 10 nucleotides matching TRBD1. Germline CDR1 MDHEN, CDR2 SYDVKM. This CDR3 comprises 18 residues. The whole variable domain, filled in from reference TRBV28 and TRBJ2-2, reads DVKVTQSSRYLVKRTGEKVFLECVQDMDHENMFWYRQDPGLGLRLIYFSYDVKMKEKGDIPEGYSVSREKKERFSLILESASTNQTSMYLCASSLSLTGGKDTGEQFFGEGSRLTVL.

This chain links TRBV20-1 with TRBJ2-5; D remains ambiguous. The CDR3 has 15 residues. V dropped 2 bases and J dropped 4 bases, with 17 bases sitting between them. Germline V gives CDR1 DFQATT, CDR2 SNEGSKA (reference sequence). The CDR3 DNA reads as TGCAGTGCTAGAAGTCCATCGGGCAAGGCAGAGACCCAGTACTTC. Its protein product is CSARSPSGKAETQYF.

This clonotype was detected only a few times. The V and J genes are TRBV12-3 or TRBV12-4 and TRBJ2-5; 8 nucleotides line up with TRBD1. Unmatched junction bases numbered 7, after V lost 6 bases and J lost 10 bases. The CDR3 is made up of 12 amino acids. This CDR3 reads CASSYTGGSQYF. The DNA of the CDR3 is TGTGCCAGCAGCTACACAGGGGGGAGCCAGTACTTC.

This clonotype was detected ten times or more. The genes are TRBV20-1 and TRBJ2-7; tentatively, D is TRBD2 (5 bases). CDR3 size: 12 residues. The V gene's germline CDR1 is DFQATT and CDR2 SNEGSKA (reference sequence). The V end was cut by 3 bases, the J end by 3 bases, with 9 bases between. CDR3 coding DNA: TGCAGTGCTAGTGAGGGAAACTACGAGCAGTACTTC. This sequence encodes CSASEGNYEQYF.